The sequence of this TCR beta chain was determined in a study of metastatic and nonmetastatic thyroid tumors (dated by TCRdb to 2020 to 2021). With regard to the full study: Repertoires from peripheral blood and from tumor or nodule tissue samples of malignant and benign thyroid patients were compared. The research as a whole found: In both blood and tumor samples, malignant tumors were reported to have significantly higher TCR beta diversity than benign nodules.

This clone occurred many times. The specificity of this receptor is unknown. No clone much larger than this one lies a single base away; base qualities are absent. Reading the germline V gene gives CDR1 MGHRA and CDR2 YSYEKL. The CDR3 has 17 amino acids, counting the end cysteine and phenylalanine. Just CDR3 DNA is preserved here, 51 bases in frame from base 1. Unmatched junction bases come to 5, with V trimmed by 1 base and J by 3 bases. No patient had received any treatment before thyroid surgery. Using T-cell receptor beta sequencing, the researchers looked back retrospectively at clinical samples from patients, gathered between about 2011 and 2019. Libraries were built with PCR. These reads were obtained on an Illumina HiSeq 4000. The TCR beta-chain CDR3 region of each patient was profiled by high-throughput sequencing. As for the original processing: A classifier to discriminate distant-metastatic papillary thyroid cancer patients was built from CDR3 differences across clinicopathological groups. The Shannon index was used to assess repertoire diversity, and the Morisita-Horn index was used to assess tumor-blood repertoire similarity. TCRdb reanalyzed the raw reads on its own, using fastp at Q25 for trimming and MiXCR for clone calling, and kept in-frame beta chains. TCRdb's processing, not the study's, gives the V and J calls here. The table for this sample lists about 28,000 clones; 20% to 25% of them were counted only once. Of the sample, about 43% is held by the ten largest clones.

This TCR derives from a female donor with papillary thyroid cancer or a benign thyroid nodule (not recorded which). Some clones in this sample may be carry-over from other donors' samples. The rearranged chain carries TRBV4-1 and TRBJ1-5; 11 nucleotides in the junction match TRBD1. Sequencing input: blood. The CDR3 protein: CASSQAGTGGPNQPQHF. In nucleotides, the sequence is TGCGCCAGCAGCCAAGCAGGGACAGGGGGTCCCAATCAGCCCCAGCATTTT.